One T cell receptor (beta chain) is described in this entry. Its antigen is unidentified. From germline, CDR1 is MNHEY and CDR2 SMNVEV (reference sequence). V lost 6 bases to trimming and J lost 5 bases; unmatched junction nucleotides: 12. The CDR3 spans 17 residues. The sample is drawn from a study of shared clonotypes between healthy human individuals. Study-level information: CD4 naive and CD4 memory each took three plates per donor, while CD8 naive took two and CD8 memory one. Findings and caveats of the study: On the whole, naive subsets had larger estimated richness than memory subsets had. Among a handful of donors, approximately 5.4% of naive CD4 clonotypes were found in common.

Assay: immunoSEQ multiplex PCR; the TCRdb copy retains only in-frame clones and omits some. Of about 2.4 million clones in the sample, more than 85% were seen once. Sequenced input: naive CD4+ T cells from PBMCs. The subset was: CD45RA+ positively selected. The sequence came from a man between 18 and 29 years old in good health. Some clones in this sample may be carry-over from other donors' samples. The rearrangement uses TRBV27 and TRBJ2-5; 13 bases fit TRBD2. In DNA, the CDR3 is TGTGCCAGCAGCCCGGGACTAGCGGGACTGGGAGTGGAGACCCAGTACTTC. The encoded protein is CASSPGLAGLGVETQYF.